The 12 T cell receptor beta chains below come from one sample, sequenced in a study of T cells in Graves' hyperthyroidism and ophthalmopathy. RNA transcripts served as the template for amplifying TCR beta CDR3 regions. An initial round of RT-PCR targeting the TCR CDR3 relied on the HTBI primer set. TCRdb independently ran MiXCR on the multiplex PCR reads; one entry per CDR3 protein. The profile shows under 650,000 distinct CDR3 sequences, about a sixth of them singletons. Specimen: blood. The receptors come from a woman in her 30s with Graves' hyperthyroidism.

This clonotype was found a few times. J is TRBJ1-6 and V is TRBV28; weak D call: TRBD1 (5 bases). The V and J ends lost 7 bases and 9 bases respectively, with 19 bases between them. The CDR3 has 15 amino acids. Germline V lookup: CDR1 MDHEN, CDR2 SYDVKM. As DNA, the CDR3 is TGTGCCAGCAATCGGGCCCGGTTTGGGGGTTCACCCCTCCACTTT. Encoded protein: CASNRARFGGSPLHF.

In its sample, this clonotype was seen many times. The chain joins TRBV12-3 or TRBV12-4 to TRBJ1-5, with TRBD1 matching over 9 bases. Losses at the gene ends were 0 bases for V and 0 bases for J; bases not matched to a gene: 6. The CDR3 runs to 18 residues. For the CDR3, the DNA is TGTGCCAGCAGTTTAGCGTATGGGACAGGGATTAGCAATCAGCCCCAGCATTTT. Translated: CASSLAYGTGISNQPQHF.

This clonotype was observed many times. The chain uses TRBV6-2 or TRBV6-3 and TRBJ2-2; no definite D call. Germline V gene sequence: CDR1 MNHEY, CDR2 SVGEGT. With 4 bases removed from V and 1 base from J, the gap between germline ends came to 13 bases. The CDR3 consists of 16 residues. This CDR3 is CASSSLRWRNTGELFF. In nucleotides, the CDR3 is TGTGCCAGCAGTTCCCTTAGATGGAGGAACACCGGGGAGCTGTTTTTT.

This clonotype occurred many times. The chain employs TRBV20-1 and TRBJ2-5; D may be TRBD1 (5 bases). Per the germline V gene, CDR1 is DFQATT and CDR2 is SNEGSKA (reference sequence). The germline V and J ends were trimmed by 0 bases and 2 bases, with 10 bases remaining between them. The CDR3 is 14 amino acids. This CDR3 reads CSARDGREQETQYF. The CDR3 bases are TGCAGTGCTAGAGATGGCAGGGAACAAGAGACCCAGTACTTC.

The rearrangement links TRBV20-1 to TRBJ2-7; TRBD1 aligns across 7 bases. The CDR3 has 15 amino acids. Germline CDR1 and CDR2: DFQATT and SNEGSKA (reference sequence). Trimming cost V 3 bases and J 3 bases; bases outside gene matches: 11. Here the CDR3 DNA reads TGCAGTGCTAGGGGGCCGGGACAGCATATCTACGAGCAGTACTTC. Translation gives CSARGPGQHIYEQYF.

This clonotype was observed many times. CDR3 DNA sequence: TGTGCCAGCAGTTCCACAGAATACCTCACCTACGAGCAGTACTTC. Translated: CASSSTEYLTYEQYF. This chain links TRBV28 with TRBJ2-7; D unresolved. CDR3 length equals 15 residues. Trimming stripped 4 bases from V and 2 bases from J, with 15 bases between. Per germline, CDR1 MDHEN and CDR2 SYDVKM.

This clonotype was seen at least ten times. The V call is TRBV2, the J call TRBJ2-1; D is uncertain. The CDR3 covers 14 residues. The ends were cut back, 5 bases at V and 4 bases at J, with 12 bases in the middle. The germline V gene encodes CDR1 SNHLY and CDR2 FYNNEI. The CDR3 protein is CASSLVLGYNEQFF. CDR3 bases: TGTGCCAGCAGTCTAGTGTTAGGGTACAATGAGCAGTTCTTC.

This clonotype was detected only a few times. The genes are TRBV2 and TRBJ2-2; TRBD1 is a possible D gene (6 bases). The germline V and J ends were trimmed by 7 bases and 7 bases, with 13 bases remaining between them. Germline-derived CDR1 and CDR2 are SNHLY and FYNNEI. The CDR3 length is 13 residues. Here the CDR3 reads CASNVQGIGELFF. DNA for the CDR3: TGTGCCAGCAATGTACAGGGTATCGGGGAGCTGTTTTTT.

A few counts support this clonotype. J is TRBJ2-2 and V is TRBV5-6; TRBD1 matches at 7 bases. This CDR3 has 17 amino acids. With V trimmed by 3 bases and J by 1 base, 9 bases remained unmatched. CDR1 is SGHDT, CDR2 YYEEEE, per germline. The CDR3 reads CASSWGAGQVNTGELFF. The CDR3 coding sequence is TGTGCCAGCAGCTGGGGAGCAGGACAGGTGAACACCGGGGAGCTGTTTTTT.

V is TRBV25-1 and J is TRBJ2-1; possible D gene TRBD1, 6 bases. The germline V and J ends were trimmed by 10 bases and 0 bases, with 10 bases remaining between them. There are 13 residues in the CDR3. Germline CDR1 is MGHDK and CDR2 is SYGVNS. The DNA for the CDR3 is TGTGCCACCGTGGACAGCTCCTACAATGAGCAGTTCTTC. It encodes CATVDSSYNEQFF.

This clonotype was recorded a few times. The chain uses TRBV19 and TRBJ1-2; 10 bases are a match to TRBD1. Germline loops: CDR1 LNHDA, CDR2 SQIVND (reference sequence). The CDR3 consists of 16 residues. Losses at the gene ends were 6 bases for V and 7 bases for J; bases not matched to a gene: 14. CDR3 nucleotides: TGTGCCAGTAGCAGAGTGACCGGGACAGGGGAAGGTGGCTACACCTTC. Translation: CASSRVTGTGEGGYTF.

Only a few counts were recorded for this clonotype. The gene calls are TRBV6-4 and TRBJ2-1; 10 nucleotides align to TRBD2. V dropped 3 bases and J dropped 4; count of bases not matched to a gene: 0. The CDR3 has 14 amino acids. CDR1 is MRHNA and CDR2 is SNTAGT in the germline V gene. The CDR3 region is CASSELAGYNEQFF. CDR3 coding DNA: TGTGCCAGCAGTGAACTAGCGGGATACAATGAGCAGTTCTTC.